This T cell receptor beta chain came from a study of blood T cell repertoires in COVID-19. Produced via immunoSEQ multiplex PCR; TCRdb's table is partial and in-frame only. The sample shows 150,000 to 200,000 clones, 80% to 85% of them seen only once. CDR3 size: 17 residues. The germline CDR1 and CDR2 sequences are SEHNR and FQNEAQ (reference sequence). The ends were cut back, 0 bases at V and 4 bases at J, with 16 bases in the middle. In its sample, this clone was seen a few times. This clonotype originated in a woman older than 75 with active or convalescent COVID-19. The rearrangement uses TRBV7-9 and TRBJ2-1; tentative D call: TRBD2 (5 bases). Sample: peripheral blood. In DNA form, the CDR3 reads TGTGCCAGCAGCTTAGCAATTGGGCAGCTAGCATACAATGAGCAGTTCTTC. It is translated as CASSLAIGQLAYNEQFF.